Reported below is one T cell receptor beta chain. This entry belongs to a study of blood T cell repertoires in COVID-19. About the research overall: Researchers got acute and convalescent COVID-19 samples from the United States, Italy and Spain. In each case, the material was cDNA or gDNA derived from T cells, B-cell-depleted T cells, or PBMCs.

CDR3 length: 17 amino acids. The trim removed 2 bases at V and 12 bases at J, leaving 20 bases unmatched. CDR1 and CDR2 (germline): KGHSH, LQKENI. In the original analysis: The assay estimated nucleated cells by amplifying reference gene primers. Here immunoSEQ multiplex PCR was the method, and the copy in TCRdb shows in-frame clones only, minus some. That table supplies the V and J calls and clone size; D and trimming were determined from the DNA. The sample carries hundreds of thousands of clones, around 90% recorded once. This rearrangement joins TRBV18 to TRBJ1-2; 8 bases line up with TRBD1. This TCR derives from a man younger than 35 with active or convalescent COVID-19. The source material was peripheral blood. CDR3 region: CASSPNTRTGYFFGHTF. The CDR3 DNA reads TGTGCCAGCTCACCAAACACCCGGACAGGGTATTTTTTCGGCCACACCTTC. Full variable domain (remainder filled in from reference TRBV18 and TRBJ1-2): NAGVMQNPRHLVRRRGQEARLRCSPMKGHSHVYWYRQLPEEGLKFMVYLQKENIIDESGMPKERFSAEFPKEGPSILRIQQVVRGDSAAYFCASSPNTRTGYFFGHTFGSGTRLTVV.